A selection of T cell receptor beta chains follows, all from one sample in a study of response to subunit inactivated influenza vaccine. TCRdb re-called the RT-PCR reads through MiXCR, storing one row per CDR3 protein. The sample includes 400,000 to 650,000 distinct CDR3 sequences, 7.2% seen only once; the top ten take around 14%. Sequenced material: PBMCs from blood, taken less than 30 months after vaccination. These receptors were collected from a man aged 45-69 years who received an inactivated influenza vaccine. The conserved cysteine and the conserved F or W are not part of the CDR3 here. The D gene is left open where the match is weak. Some rows mark clone size as missing; the rest say once, few, many or name a class of expanded clone.

length,D,V,size,CDR3
13,TRBD2,TRBV27,NA,ASSPTRPGGYEQY
11,TRBD1,TRBV28,few,ASSHHRGETQY
12,NA,TRBV5-1,few,ASSRDLSGNTIY
16,TRBD2,TRBV18,few,ASSPSLAGVSGANVLT
13,TRBD2,TRBV3-1,many,ASGLAGRSGETQY
11,TRBD2,TRBV10-3,NA,SISELAADTQY
12,NA,TRBV12-3/TRBV12-4,many,ASSHQPGTDTQY
13,NA,TRBV4-1,NA,ASSRGPGTGETQY
16,TRBD2,TRBV6-5,few,ASSYPSLAGSSYNEQF
11,NA,TRBV10-2,few,ASSERPYNEQF
13,NA,TRBV7-2,NA,ASSVSGGRSYGYT
13,TRBD1,TRBV27,few,ASYSPGTGAYEQY
13,TRBD1,TRBV3-1,many,ASSQDPGQGATQY
12,TRBD1,TRBV7-8,NA,ASSLEFQGVLQY
13,NA,TRBV9,few,ASSVSGTPNYGYT
15,NA,TRBV5-6,few,ASSPTTSGGPEDTQY
9,NA,TRBV10-3,many,AIGGDIEAF
13,TRBD1,TRBV28,few,ASSFPDRGTYEQY
14,TRBD2,TRBV5-5,many,ASSYRAGGTQETQY
11,TRBD1,TRBV12-3/TRBV12-4,NA,ASRYGTAYEQY
13,TRBD1,TRBV28,many,ASSLMGQQNTEAF
10,NA,TRBV12-3/TRBV12-4,few,ASSLRPSEQY
12,NA,TRBV10-3,many,AISLTYSGNTIY
13,TRBD2,TRBV4-2,NA,ASSQSGTSGETQY
15,NA,TRBV5-1,few,ASTNLLDQFSYNEQF
9,NA,TRBV28,many,ASSLRGEQY
15,TRBD2,TRBV20-1,few,SANIAGGGLITDTQY
13,TRBD1,TRBV5-1,NA,ASSTKGGTNEKLF
13,NA,TRBV6-1,few,ASSPPQSSGNTIY